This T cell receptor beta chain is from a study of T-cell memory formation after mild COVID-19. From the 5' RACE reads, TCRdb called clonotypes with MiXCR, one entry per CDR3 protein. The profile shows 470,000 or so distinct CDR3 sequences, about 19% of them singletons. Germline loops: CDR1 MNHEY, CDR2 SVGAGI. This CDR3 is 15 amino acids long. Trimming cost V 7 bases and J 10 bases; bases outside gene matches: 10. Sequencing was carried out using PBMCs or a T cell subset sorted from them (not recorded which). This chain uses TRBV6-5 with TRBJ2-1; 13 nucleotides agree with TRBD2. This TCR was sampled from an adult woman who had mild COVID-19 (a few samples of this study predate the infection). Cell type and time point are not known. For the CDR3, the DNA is TGTGCCAGCACCCAAGGGACTAGCGGGATGGGGGAGCAGTTCTTC. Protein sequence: CASTQGTSGMGEQFF.